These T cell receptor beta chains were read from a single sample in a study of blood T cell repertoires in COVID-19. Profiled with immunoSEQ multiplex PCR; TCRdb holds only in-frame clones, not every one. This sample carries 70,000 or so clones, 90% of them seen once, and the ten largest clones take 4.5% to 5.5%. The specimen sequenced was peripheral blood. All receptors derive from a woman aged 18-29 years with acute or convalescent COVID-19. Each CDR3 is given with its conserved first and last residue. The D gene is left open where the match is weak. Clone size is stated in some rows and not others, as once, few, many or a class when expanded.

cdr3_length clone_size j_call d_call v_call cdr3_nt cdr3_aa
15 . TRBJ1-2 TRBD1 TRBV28 TGTGCCAGCACTACGCCCGGGACAGGGGGCAGCGGCTACACCTTC CASTTPGTGGSGYTF
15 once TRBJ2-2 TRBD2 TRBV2 TGTGCCAGCATCGGACTAGCGGGAGGGGGCGGGCAGCTGTTTTTT CASIGLAGGGGQLFF
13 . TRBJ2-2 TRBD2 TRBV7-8 TGTGCCAGCAGCCCGGGGGGTTCCGGGGAGCTGTTTTTT CASSPGGSGELFF
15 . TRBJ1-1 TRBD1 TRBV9 TGTGCCAGCAGCCCCACAGGGGCCTTGGGCACTGAAGCTTTCTTT CASSPTGALGTEAFF
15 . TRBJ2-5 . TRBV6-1 TGTGCCAGCAGTGAACCGGGGGAAGTGGGCGAGACCCAGTACTTC CASSEPGEVGETQYF
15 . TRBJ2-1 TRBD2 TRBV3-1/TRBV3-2 TGTGCCAGCAGCCAAGACCTAGCGGGAGCGGATGAGCAGTTCTTC CASSQDLAGADEQFF
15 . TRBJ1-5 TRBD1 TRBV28 TGTGCCAGCAGTCTCACAGGGGGTAGGAGTCAGCCCCAGCATTTT CASSLTGGRSQPQHF
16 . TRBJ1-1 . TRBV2 TGTGCCAGCAGTGATCTCCCACAGGGAATGAACACTGAAGCTTTCTTT CASSDLPQGMNTEAFF
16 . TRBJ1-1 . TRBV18 TGTGCCAGCTCACCGTCCTCAAATCCAGAGAACACTGAAGCTTTCTTT CASSPSSNPENTEAFF
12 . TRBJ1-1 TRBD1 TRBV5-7 TGTGCCAGCAGGACAGGGGGCACTGAAGCTTTCTTT CASRTGGTEAFF
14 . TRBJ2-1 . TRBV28 TGTGCCACCGGGGGGCCAAGCCCGATGAATGAGCAGTTCTTC CATGGPSPMNEQFF
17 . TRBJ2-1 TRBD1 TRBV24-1 TGTGCCACCAGTGAATACCCTACAGGGGATAGGGACAATGAGCAGTTCTTC CATSEYPTGDRDNEQFF
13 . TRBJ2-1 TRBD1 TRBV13 TGTGCCAGCACCCGGACAGGGGACAATGAGCAGTTCTTC CASTRTGDNEQFF
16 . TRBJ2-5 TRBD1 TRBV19 TGTGCCAGTAGTAGATACGGGACAGGGGCGCAAGAGACCCAGTACTTC CASSRYGTGAQETQYF
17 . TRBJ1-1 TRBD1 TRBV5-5 TGTGCCAGCAGCGCAATCGACAGGGGACGGGTGAACACTGAAGCTTTCTTT CASSAIDRGRVNTEAFF
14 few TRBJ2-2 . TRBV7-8 TGTGCCAGCAGCTTAGGTCGGTCTACCGGGGAGCTGTTTTTT CASSLGRSTGELFF
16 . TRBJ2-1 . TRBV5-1 TGCGCCAGCAGCTTGGCCGGAGGGAGCTCCTACAATGAGCAGTTCTTC CASSLAGGSSYNEQFF
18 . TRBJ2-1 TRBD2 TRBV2 TGTGCCAGCAGTACACCGGTACTAGCGGGGGGGCCGTCGAATGAGCAGTTCTTC CASSTPVLAGGPSNEQFF
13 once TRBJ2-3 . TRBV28 TGTGCCAGCAGTATGACTCACGGAGATACGCAGTATTTT CASSMTHGDTQYF
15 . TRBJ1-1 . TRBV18 TGTGCCAGCTCACCATGGGAGACACCCAACACTGAAGCTTTCTTT CASSPWETPNTEAFF
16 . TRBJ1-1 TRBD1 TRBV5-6 TGTGCCAGCAGCTCTTATTACAGGGGGCGTGACACTGAAGCTTTCTTT CASSSYYRGRDTEAFF
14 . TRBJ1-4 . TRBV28 TGTGCCAGCAGCCAATGGGGAGGGGATGAAAAACTGTTTTTT CASSQWGGDEKLFF
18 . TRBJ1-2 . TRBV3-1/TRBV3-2 TGTGCCAGCAGCCAAAAGTGGGGAGGGGCTCGAGTAAACTATGGCTACACCTTC CASSQKWGGARVNYGYTF
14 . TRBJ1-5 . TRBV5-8 TGTGCCAGCAGCTTGTTTTCCCTAAATCAGCCCCAGCATTTT CASSLFSLNQPQHF
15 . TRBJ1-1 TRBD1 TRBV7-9 TGTGCCAGCAGCGACAGGGGACAGGGGAACACTGAAGCTTTCTTT CASSDRGQGNTEAFF
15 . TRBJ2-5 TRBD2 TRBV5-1 TGCGCCAGCAGCCCAGGACTAGCGGGGTTAGAGACCCAGTACTTC CASSPGLAGLETQYF
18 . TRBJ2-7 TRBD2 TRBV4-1 TGCGCCAGCAGCCAAGTCCTGCTTGGGACTAGCGGGAGCTACGAGCAGTACTTC CASSQVLLGTSGSYEQYF
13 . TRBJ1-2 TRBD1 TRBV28 TGTGCCAGCATCCGGACAGGGGTCTTTGGCTACACCTTC CASIRTGVFGYTF
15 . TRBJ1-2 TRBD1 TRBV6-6 TGTGCCAGCAGTTACGAGGACAGGGTTAGATATGGCTACACCTTC CASSYEDRVRYGYTF